This entry lists 12 T cell receptor beta chains sequenced from one sample in a study of tumor-infiltrating lymphocytes in oesophageal squamous cell carcinoma. One entry per CDR3 protein results from TCRdb running MiXCR on the PCR reads. The sample consists of 15,000 to 20,000 distinct CDR3 sequences, 45% to 50% of them appearing once. Sequences were obtained from normal esophageal tissue next to the tumor. All receptors derive from a female donor with esophageal squamous cell carcinoma.

Many counts were recorded for this clonotype. A read error may produce the germline difference seen at one junction end. The rearrangement uses TRBV7-7 and TRBJ2-5; 9 bases align to TRBD2. The CDR3 is 16 amino acids. Germline lookup yields CDR1 SSHAT and CDR2 FNYEAQ (reference sequence). DNA of the CDR3: TGTGCTAGCAGCTTAGCGGGGGCTAGCGGGGTTGATGAGCAGTACTTC. This gives the protein CASSLAGASGVDEQYF.

The table lists this clonotype with a count of one. The gene calls are TRBV12-3 or TRBV12-4 and TRBJ1-2; the match to TRBD1 covers 7 bases. This CDR3 is 13 amino acids long. V trimming: 6 bases; J trimming: 2 bases; junction bases outside the gene matches: 3. CDR3 coding DNA: TGTGCCAGCAGCCTGACAGGGAACTATGGCTACACCTTC. Amino acid sequence: CASSLTGNYGYTF.

The table lists this clonotype with a few counts. V usage is TRBV7-3 and J usage is TRBJ2-1; 7 bases align to TRBD1. Germline CDR1 reads SGHTA; CDR2 reads FQGTGA. V gave up 2 bases and J gave up 13 bases; unmatched junction bases: 5. The CDR3 spans 12 residues. The CDR3 nucleotides are TGTGCCAGCAGCTTACCTGGGACAGATCAGTTCTTC. Encoded protein: CASSLPGTDQFF.

This clonotype was counted once. The gene calls are TRBV5-4 and TRBJ2-5, with 9 bases fitting TRBD1. The CDR3 length is 14 residues. CDR1 is SGHNT and CDR2 is YYREEE in the germline V gene (reference sequence). Germline trimming cut 4 bases from V and 5 bases from J; bases unmatched to any gene: 6. CDR3 residues: CASSVQGAGETQYF. In DNA, the CDR3 is TGTGCCAGCAGCGTACAGGGGGCGGGGGAGACCCAGTACTTC. The whole variable domain, filled in from reference TRBV5-4 and TRBJ2-5, reads ETGVTQSPTHLIKTRGQQVTLRCSSQSGHNTVSWYQQALGQGPQFIFQYYREEENGRGNFPPRFSGLQFPNYSSELNVNALELDDSALYLCASSVQGAGETQYFGPGTRLLVL.

V gene TRBV7-8 combines with J gene TRBJ2-5; D may match TRBD1 or TRBD2 (5 bases each). The better agreement between TRBJ2-7 and the DNA end casts doubt on the J call. Looked up from germline, CDR1 is SGHVS and CDR2 is FQNEAQ. CDR3 length: 14 amino acids. CDR3 protein: CASSFRSGAGEQYF. The CDR3 DNA follows: TGTGCCAGCAGCTTTAGATCCGGGGCCGGCGAGCAGTACTTC.

This clonotype showed up just a few times. This may come from a read error, since a much larger clone is one base off. CDR3 loop: CASSPGTSSYNEQYF. In nucleotides, the CDR3 is TGTGCCAGCAGCCCTGGGACTAGCTCCTACAATGAGCAGTACTTC. This chain joins TRBV7-2 and TRBJ2-1; TRBD2 matches 9 bases. The closer fit of TRBJ2-7 to the DNA end suggests the J call may be wrong. Germline loops: CDR1 SGHTA, CDR2 FQGNSA. The CDR3 spans 15 residues.

A note on this clonotype: The CDR3 does not close with the conserved phenylalanine or tryptophan, likely indicating a read error. Because the CDR3's place on the DNA is in doubt, the DNA is left out and the CDR3 is given as listed by TCRdb. This chain connects TRBV12-3 or TRBV12-4 to TRBJ2-3; the D call TRBD1 from the table was never checked on the DNA. The CDR3 totals 16 residues, both ends included. The CDR3 region is CASSLRPDRYEQYFGP.

V gene TRBV6-1 combines with J gene TRBJ2-1; D is possibly TRBD2 (6 bases). The J call may be mistaken, given a closer DNA end match to TRBJ2-5. This CDR3 spans 14 amino acids. Germline values: CDR1 MNHNS, CDR2 SASEGT. CDR3 protein: CATQLGGSQETQYF. CDR3 sequence (DNA): TGTGCCACCCAGCTGGGGGGTTCCCAAGAGACCCAGTACTTC.

CDR3 residues: CASSPGDYEQYF. Here the CDR3 DNA reads TGTGCCAGCAGCCCAGGGGACTACGAGCAGTACTTC. This sequence joins TRBV7-9 and TRBJ2-3; tentatively, D is TRBD1 (6 bases). The end of the DNA is better explained by TRBJ2-7, so the J call may be wrong. CDR3 length equals 12 residues. CDR1 is SEHNR and CDR2 is FQNEAQ in the germline V gene (reference sequence).

This chain links TRBV10-2 with TRBJ2-3; maybe TRBD1 (6 bases). The DNA end lines up better with TRBJ1-1; the J call may be wrong. The CDR3 covers 15 residues. Germline CDR1 is WSHSY and CDR2 is SAAADI. CDR3 amino acids: CASRRDTSMNTEAFF. The CDR3 DNA is TGCGCCAGCAGACGGGACACCAGCATGAACACTGAAGCTTTCTTT.

This chain links TRBV7-3 with TRBJ2-5; D unresolved. There are 13 residues in the CDR3. Trimming took 0 bases from V and 5 from J, leaving 7 bases between them. CDR1 is SGHTA, CDR2 FQGTGA, per germline. CDR3 DNA sequence: TGTGCCAGCAGCTTAACCCCCTCGGAGACCCAGTACTTC. It is translated as CASSLTPSETQYF.

This chain links TRBV7-6 with TRBJ2-3; the D call may be TRBD1 or TRBD2 (7 bases each). TRBJ2-1 matches the DNA end more closely, so the J call is doubtful. CDR3 length equals 14 residues. CDR1 and CDR2 (germline): SGHVS, FNYEAQ. DNA of the CDR3: TGTGCCAGCAGCCCAGGGGGGGGGCTAGGTGAGCAGTTCTTC. Translation: CASSPGGGLGEQFF.